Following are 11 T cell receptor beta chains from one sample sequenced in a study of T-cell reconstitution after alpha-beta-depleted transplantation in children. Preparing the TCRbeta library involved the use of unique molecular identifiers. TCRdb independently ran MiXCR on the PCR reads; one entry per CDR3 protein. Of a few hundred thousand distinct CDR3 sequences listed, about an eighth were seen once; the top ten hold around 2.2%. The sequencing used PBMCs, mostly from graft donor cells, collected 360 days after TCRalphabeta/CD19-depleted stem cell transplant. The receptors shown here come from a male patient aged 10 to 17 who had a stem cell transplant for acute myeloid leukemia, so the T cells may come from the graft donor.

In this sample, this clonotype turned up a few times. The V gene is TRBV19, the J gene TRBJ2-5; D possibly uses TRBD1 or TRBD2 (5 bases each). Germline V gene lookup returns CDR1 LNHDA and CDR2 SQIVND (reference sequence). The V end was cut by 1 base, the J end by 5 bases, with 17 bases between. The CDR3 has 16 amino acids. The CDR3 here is CASSIGGLGVGETQYF. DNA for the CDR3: TGTGCCAGTAGTATAGGAGGTTTGGGGGTAGGGGAGACCCAGTACTTC.

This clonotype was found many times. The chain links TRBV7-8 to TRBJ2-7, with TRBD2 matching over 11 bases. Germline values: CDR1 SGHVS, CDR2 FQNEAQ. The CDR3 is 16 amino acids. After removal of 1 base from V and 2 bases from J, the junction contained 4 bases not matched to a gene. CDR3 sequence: CASSLVSSGRTYEQYF. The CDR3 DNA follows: TGTGCCAGCAGCTTAGTATCTAGCGGGAGGACCTACGAGCAGTACTTC.

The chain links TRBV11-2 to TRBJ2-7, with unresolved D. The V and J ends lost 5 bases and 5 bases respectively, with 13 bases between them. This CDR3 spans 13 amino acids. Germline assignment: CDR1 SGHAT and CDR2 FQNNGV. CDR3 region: CASSLHRLDEQYF. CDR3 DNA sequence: TGTGCCAGCAGCCTCCATAGGTTGGACGAGCAGTACTTC.

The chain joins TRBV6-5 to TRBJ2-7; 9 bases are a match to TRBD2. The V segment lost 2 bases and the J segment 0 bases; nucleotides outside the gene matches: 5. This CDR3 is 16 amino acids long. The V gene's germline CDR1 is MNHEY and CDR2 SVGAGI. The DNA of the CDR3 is TGTGCCAGCAGTTACCGGCTAGCGGGATCCTCCTACGAGCAGTACTTC. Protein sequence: CASSYRLAGSSYEQYF.

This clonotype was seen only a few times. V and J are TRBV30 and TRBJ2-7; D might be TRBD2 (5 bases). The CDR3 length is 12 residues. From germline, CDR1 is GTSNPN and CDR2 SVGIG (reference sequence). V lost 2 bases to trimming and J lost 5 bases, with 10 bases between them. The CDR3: CAWSPRRNEQYF. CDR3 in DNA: TGTGCCTGGAGTCCACGGAGGAACGAGCAGTACTTC.

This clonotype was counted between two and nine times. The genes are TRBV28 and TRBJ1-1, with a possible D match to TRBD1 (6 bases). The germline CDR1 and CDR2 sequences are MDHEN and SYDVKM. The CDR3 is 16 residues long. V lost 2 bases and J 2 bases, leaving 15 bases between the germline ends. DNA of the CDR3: TGTGCCAGCAGTTTAGAGTATGCAGGGGATAACACTGAAGCTTTCTTT. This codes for CASSLEYAGDNTEAFF.

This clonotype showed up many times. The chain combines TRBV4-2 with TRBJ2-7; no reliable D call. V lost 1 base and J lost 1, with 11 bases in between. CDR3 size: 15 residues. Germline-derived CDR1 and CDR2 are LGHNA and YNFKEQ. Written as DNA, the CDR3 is TGTGCCAGCAGCCAAGGCGGCGGTGGGTCCTACGAGCAGTACTTC. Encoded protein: CASSQGGGGSYEQYF.

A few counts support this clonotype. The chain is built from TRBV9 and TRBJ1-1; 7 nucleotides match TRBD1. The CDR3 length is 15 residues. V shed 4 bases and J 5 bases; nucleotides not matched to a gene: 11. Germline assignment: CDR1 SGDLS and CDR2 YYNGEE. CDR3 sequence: CASSSTRGKGTEAFF. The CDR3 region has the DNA TGTGCCAGCAGCTCGACCAGGGGGAAGGGAACTGAAGCTTTCTTT.

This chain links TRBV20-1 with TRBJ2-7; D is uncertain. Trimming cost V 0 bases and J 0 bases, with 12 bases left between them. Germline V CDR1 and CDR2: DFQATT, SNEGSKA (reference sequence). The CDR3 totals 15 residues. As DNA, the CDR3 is TGCAGTGCTAGAGATTGGGTACCTCTCTCCTACGAGCAGTACTTC. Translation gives CSARDWVPLSYEQYF.

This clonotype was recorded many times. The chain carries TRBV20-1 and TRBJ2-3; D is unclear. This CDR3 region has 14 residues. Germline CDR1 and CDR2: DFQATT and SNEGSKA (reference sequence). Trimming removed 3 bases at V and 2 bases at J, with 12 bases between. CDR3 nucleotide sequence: TGCAGTGCTAGCTTGGGCGGAAACACAGATACGCAGTATTTT. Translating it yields CSASLGGNTDTQYF.

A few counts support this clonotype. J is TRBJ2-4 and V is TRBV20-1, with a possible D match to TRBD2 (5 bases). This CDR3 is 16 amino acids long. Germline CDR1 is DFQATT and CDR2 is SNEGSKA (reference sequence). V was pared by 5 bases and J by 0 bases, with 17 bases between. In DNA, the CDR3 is TGCAGTGCTGCGCCTTCGAGGGTCATAGCCAAAAACATTCAGTACTTC. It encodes CSAAPSRVIAKNIQYF.